This T cell receptor (beta chain) was identified in a study of identical twins. Study results and caveats: Memory repertoires lacked the insertion deficit that abundant cord blood beta clonotypes showed. Potential partial confounding of zero-insertion analyses by invariant MAIT and iNKT cells was noted.

The CDR3 covers 12 residues. CDR1 and CDR2 from the germline V gene are DFQATT and SNEGSKA (reference sequence). The V gene lost 7 bases and the J gene lost 0 bases, with 7 bases spanning the gap. Judged by abundance, this clonotype is medium-sized (0.01 to 0.1%). Antigen unknown. MiXCR was run by TCRdb on the 5' RACE reads, yielding one entry per CDR3 protein. The sample records 200,000 to 250,000 distinct CDR3 sequences, roughly 10% being singletons. The source of this sequence is a man aged 50-59 years in good health. The sample was memory T cells sorted from blood. The V and J genes are TRBV20-1 and TRBJ1-3, with D unclear. CDR3 DNA sequence: TGCAGTGTTCCTTTCTCTGGAAACACCATATATTTT. Translating it yields CSVPFSGNTIYF.